This TCR beta chain is drawn from a study of T cell changes during pregnancy in multiple sclerosis. Clones were read by immunoSEQ multiplex PCR, and TCRdb kept only the in-frame ones, dropping some. Of some 21,000 clones listed, 85% were seen once; the top ten hold 15% to 18%. Per germline, CDR1 MNHEY and CDR2 SVGAGI. V lost 6 bases and J 5 bases, leaving 16 bases between the germline ends. The CDR3 runs to 14 residues. The chain links TRBV6-5 to TRBJ2-5; perhaps TRBD2 as D (5 bases). Sample: CD8+ T cells from peripheral blood mononuclear cells, taken in the first trimester of pregnancy. The sequence derives from a female donor in good health, enrolled as a control in a pregnancy study. The CDR3 spells CASRTEGVRETQYF. The DNA for the CDR3 is TGTGCCAGCAGAACCGAGGGTGTTAGGGAGACCCAGTACTTC.